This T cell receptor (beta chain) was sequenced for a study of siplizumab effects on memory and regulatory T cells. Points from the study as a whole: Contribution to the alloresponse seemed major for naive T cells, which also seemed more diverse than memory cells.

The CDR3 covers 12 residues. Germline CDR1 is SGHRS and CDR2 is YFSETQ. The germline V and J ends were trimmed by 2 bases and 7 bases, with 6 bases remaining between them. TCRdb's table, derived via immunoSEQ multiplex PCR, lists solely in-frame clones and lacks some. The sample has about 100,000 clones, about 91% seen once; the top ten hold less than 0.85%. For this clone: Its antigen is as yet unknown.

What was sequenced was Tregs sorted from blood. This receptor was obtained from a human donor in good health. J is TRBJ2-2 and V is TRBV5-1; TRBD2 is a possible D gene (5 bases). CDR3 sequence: CASSFSVGELFF. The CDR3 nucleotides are TGCGCCAGCAGCTTTAGCGTCGGGGAGCTGTTTTTT.